Below, one T cell receptor beta chain is given with its context. CDR1 and CDR2 (germline): SGHVS, FNYEAQ. The CDR3 has 14 amino acids. Trimming took 8 bases from V and 8 from J, leaving 18 bases between them. Data came from immunoSEQ multiplex PCR; TCRdb stores just in-frame clones and leaves some out. The table has tens of thousands of clones, nearly 95% seen once; the top ten hold around 0.25%. This entry is derived from a study of technical replicates of blood from a few donors. V gene TRBV7-6 combines with J gene TRBJ1-4, with TRBD1 as a possible D gene (6 bases). Material for sequencing was T cells isolated from PBMCs. This clonotype was obtained from a human donor in good health. The CDR3 spells CASLLGRGSEKLFF. In nucleotides, the CDR3 is TGTGCCAGCCTTCTAGGGAGGGGGAGCGAAAAACTGTTTTTT.